This TCR beta chain was identified in a study of PD-1 blockade in classical Hodgkin lymphoma. After autologous stem cell transplantation all patients relapsed, and prior brentuximab vedotin exposure differed between cohorts. The method was immunoSEQ multiplex PCR; TCRdb's version includes in-frame clones alone and lacks a portion of them. Among approximately 90,000 clones, about nine tenths were seen once, and the ten largest hold about 2.6%. CDR3 length equals 14 residues. In germline, CDR1 is SGHRS, CDR2 YFSETQ. V trimming: 4 bases; J trimming: 4 bases; junction bases outside the gene matches: 5. The source was peripheral blood mononuclear cells (PBMCs), collected before the second cycle of nivolumab. This chain connects TRBV5-1 to TRBJ1-2; 9 bases align to TRBD1. The receptor was derived from a human donor with classical Hodgkin lymphoma. The CDR3 region has the DNA TGCGCCAGCAGCCTGGGACAGGGCCTCTATGGCTACACCTTC. Its translation: CASSLGQGLYGYTF.